The entry below gives a single T cell receptor beta chain sequence along with its context. Antigen unknown. Researchers ran the PCR with 60 Vbeta and 13 Jbeta primers. Measured with immunoSEQ multiplex PCR; TCRdb has only the in-frame clones, and not every one. Among roughly 120,000 clones, roughly 87% were seen once, and the ten largest hold about 1.5%. The sample originates from a study of cytomegalovirus exposure and HLA in healthy donors. Study results and caveats: The study put 150 or so TCR beta chains on its list as cytomegalovirus-associated. Associated with HLA alleles at 0.05 false discovery rate in a later analysis were 16,951 TCR beta sequences. Later work showed greater clonal expansion in HLA-associated TCR beta chains than in equally common others.

The receptor was derived from a woman between 18 and 30 years old in good health and CMV-seronegative. The specimen was PBMCs.

In nucleotides, the CDR3 is TGTGCCAGCAGCCAGTTCCGGGTTTCGGGGGGCAAAAACATTCAGTACTTC. Encoded protein: CASSQFRVSGGKNIQYF. This chain links TRBV7-9 with TRBJ2-4; 7 nucleotides line up with TRBD2. This CDR3 has 17 residues. V lost 5 bases and J lost 3; bases outside the gene matches: 13. In germline, CDR1 is SEHNR, CDR2 FQNEAQ (reference sequence).